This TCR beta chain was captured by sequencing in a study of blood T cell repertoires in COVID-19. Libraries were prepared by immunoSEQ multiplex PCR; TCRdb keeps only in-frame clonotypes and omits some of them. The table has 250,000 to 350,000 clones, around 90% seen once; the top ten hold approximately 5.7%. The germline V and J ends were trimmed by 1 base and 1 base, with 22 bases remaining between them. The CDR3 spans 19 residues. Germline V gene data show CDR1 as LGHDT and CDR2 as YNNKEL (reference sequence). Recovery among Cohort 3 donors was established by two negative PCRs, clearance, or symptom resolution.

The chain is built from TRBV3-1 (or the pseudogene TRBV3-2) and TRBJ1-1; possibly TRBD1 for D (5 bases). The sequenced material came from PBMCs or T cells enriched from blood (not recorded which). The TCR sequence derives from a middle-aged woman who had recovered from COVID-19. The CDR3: CASSQVSPYFRVGNTEAFF. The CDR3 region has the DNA TGTGCCAGCAGCCAAGTAAGCCCGTACTTCAGGGTCGGGAACACTGAAGCTTTCTTT.